One T cell receptor beta chain is described in this entry. Its antigen is undetermined. CDR3 length: 11 residues. Germline CDR1 is SQVTM and CDR2 is ANQGSEA. The V gene lost 6 bases and the J gene lost 4 bases, with 7 bases spanning the gap. This entry belongs to a study of blood T cells in healthy people across ages. Findings of the study overall: Naive and antigen-experienced cells could not be conclusively compared, given unsorted PBMCs. Per million T cells, the diversity of TCR beta decreased roughly linearly as age advanced.

The use of a sample-barcoded 5' primer and a J-beta primer mix characterized a second PCR of roughly 7 to 11 cycles. TCRdb redid the calling of the 5' RACE reads with MiXCR, one entry per CDR3 protein. The sample lists approximately 600,000 distinct CDR3 sequences; roughly 53% were seen once. The sequencing input was blood. This sequence joins TRBV29-1 and TRBJ2-1, with D hard to call. The receptor was derived from a man between 60 and 75 years old in good health. CDR3 amino acids: CSVDVYNEQFF. The CDR3 bases are TGCAGCGTAGACGTTTACAATGAGCAGTTCTTC.